These 19 T cell receptor beta chains originate from one sample sequenced in a study of T cell changes during pregnancy in multiple sclerosis. The method was immunoSEQ multiplex PCR; TCRdb's version includes in-frame clones alone and lacks a portion of them. The sample carries some 74,000 clones, around 94% recorded once. Sequenced material: peripheral blood, taken before pregnancy. The receptor set was obtained from a female donor with multiple sclerosis, enrolled in a pregnancy study.

The rearrangement joins TRBV21-1 to TRBJ2-3; the table's D gene call, TRBD2, was not cross checked with the DNA. TRBV21-1 is noted as a pseudogene. The CDR3 has 16 residues. The CDR3 DNA follows: TGTGCCAGCAGCAAATTTAGCGGGAGGGCCCCAGATACGCAGTATTTT. This codes for CASSKFSGRAPDTQYF.

This sequence joins TRBV4-1 and TRBJ2-7, with D perhaps TRBD2 (6 bases). The CDR3 spans 14 residues. CDR1 is MGHRA, CDR2 YSYEKL, per germline. The V and J ends lost 2 bases and 2 bases respectively, with 10 bases between them. The CDR3 nucleotides are TGCGCCAGCAGCCAACCGGGACTTGCCTACGAGCAGTACTTC. This sequence encodes CASSQPGLAYEQYF.

V is TRBV4-2 and J is TRBJ2-1, with 10 bases that match TRBD2. The CDR3 sequence is 16 residues long. The J segment lost 4 bases and the V segment lost 3 bases, leaving 6 bases of the junction unmatched. Germline CDR1 LGHNA, CDR2 YNFKEQ. CDR3 amino acids: CASSQSPGLAYNEQFF. CDR3 sequence (DNA): TGTGCCAGCAGCCAGTCGCCGGGACTAGCGTACAATGAGCAGTTCTTC.

This clone has more than one count but fewer than ten. The sample has other DNA sequences that encode this CDR3 too. The chain has TRBV2 and TRBJ1-4, with D possibly matching TRBD1 (6 bases). V was trimmed by 8 bases and J by 0 bases, leaving 13 bases between them. Germline V gene lookup returns CDR1 SNHLY and CDR2 FYNNEI. CDR3 length equals 15 residues. Here the CDR3 reads CASRPYRATNEKLFF. The CDR3 nucleotides read TGTGCCAGCCGCCCTTACAGGGCAACTAATGAAAAACTGTTTTTT.

The chain links TRBV20-1 to TRBJ1-1, with TRBD1 as a possible D gene (5 bases). CDR3 length equals 10 residues. CDR1 and CDR2 from the germline V gene are DFQATT and SNEGSKA (reference sequence). CDR3 in amino acids: CGSRQIEAFF. CDR3 coding DNA: TGCGGCAGTAGACAGATTGAAGCTTTCTTT.

This chain links TRBV19 with TRBJ1-5, with D possibly TRBD1 on 5 matching bases. The CDR3 runs 15 residues. The germline gives CDR1 LNHDA, CDR2 SQIVND (reference sequence). Trimming shortened V by 4 bases and J by 3 bases, and 13 bases separated the two germline ends. The CDR3 nucleotides read TGTGCCAGTAGTACCCTGACAGCTCACAATCAGCCCCAGCATTTT. Amino acids: CASSTLTAHNQPQHF.

The CDR3 nucleotides are TGTGCCAGCAGTGATCTAGGACTAGCGGTCAATGAGCAGTTCTTC. Translating gives CASSDLGLAVNEQFF. This chain connects TRBV2 to TRBJ2-1; 10 positions match TRBD2. This CDR3 is 15 amino acids long. CDR1 and CDR2 (germline): SNHLY, FYNNEI. With 3 bases clipped from V and 6 bases from J, the junction kept 5 bases outside the gene matches.

The chain couples TRBV7-2 to TRBJ1-1; no reliable D call. Germline V lookup: CDR1 SGHTA, CDR2 FQGNSA. V lost 4 bases, J lost 2 bases, and 20 bases lay in between. The CDR3 length is 17 residues. The CDR3 nucleotides read TGTGCCAGCAGCTCGCACGCCTCGGAGCCCGGTAACACTGAAGCTTTCTTT. It translates to CASSSHASEPGNTEAFF.

The chain employs TRBV19 and TRBJ2-2; TRBD2 matches 7 bases. The CDR3 length is 14 residues. V dropped 6 bases and J dropped 6; count of bases not matched to a gene: 7. Germline V lookup: CDR1 LNHDA, CDR2 SQIVND (reference sequence). This CDR3 is CASRGGRWSGELFF. CDR3 in DNA: TGTGCCAGTAGGGGCGGGAGATGGTCCGGGGAGCTGTTTTTT.

The CDR3 loop is CASSLTGGRGYTF. The CDR3 DNA sequence: TGTGCCAGCAGCTTGACAGGGGGGAGAGGCTACACCTTC. The gene calls are TRBV5-8 and TRBJ1-2, with 8 bases lining up with TRBD1. Germline lookup yields CDR1 SGHTS and CDR2 YDEGEE. Germline trimming cut 1 base from V and 8 bases from J; bases unmatched to any gene: 4. The CDR3 loop spans 13 amino acids.

V gene TRBV4-1 combines with J gene TRBJ2-5; D possibly corresponds to TRBD1 (6 bases). Germline CDR1 and CDR2: MGHRA and YSYEKL. This CDR3 contains 13 residues. Trimming shortened V by 3 bases and J by 5 bases, and 10 bases separated the two germline ends. The DNA of the CDR3 is TGCGCCAGCAGCCAGGAAAGGGGGGAGACCCAGTACTTC. It encodes CASSQERGETQYF.

This chain's CDR3 is CASSLGPIGSAIEQFF. The CDR3 DNA follows: TGTGCCAGCAGCTTAGGCCCCATTGGGAGTGCGATTGAGCAGTTCTTC. This chain uses TRBV7-6 with TRBJ2-1, with D perhaps TRBD2 (5 bases). This CDR3 region has 16 residues. Per germline, CDR1 SGHVS and CDR2 FNYEAQ. V shed 1 base and J shed 9 bases, with 19 bases lying between them.

The CDR3 region has the DNA TGTGCCAGCAGCCCGAGACTAGCGAGGAGCTCCTACAATGAGCAGTTCTTC. It yields the protein CASSPRLARSSYNEQFF. The chain uses TRBV7-2 and TRBJ2-1; 8 bases agree with TRBD2. Trimming cost V 5 bases and J 0 bases; bases outside gene matches: 9. This CDR3 is built from 17 residues. Germline loops: CDR1 SGHTA, CDR2 FQGNSA.

The rearrangement links TRBV18 to TRBJ2-7; a possible D gene is TRBD2 (5 bases). The CDR3 is 15 amino acids. V lost 0 bases and J 2 bases, leaving 11 bases between the germline ends. CDR1 and CDR2 from the germline V gene are KGHSH and LQKENI. CDR3 nucleotide sequence: TGTGCCAGCTCACCACCTAGCGTACCCCCCTACGAGCAGTACTTC. It encodes CASSPPSVPPYEQYF.

This clone has just one count. The chain recombines TRBV6-6 with TRBJ2-1, with TRBD2 matching 8 bases. The CDR3 contains 15 residues. V gave up 5 bases and J gave up 9 bases; unmatched junction bases: 12. Germline values: CDR1 MNHNY, CDR2 SVGAGI (reference sequence). As DNA, the CDR3 is TGTGCCAGCAGTCCCAGCGGGAGCGTCGCTTTTGAGCAGTTCTTC. It codes for CASSPSGSVAFEQFF.

The V call is TRBV28, the J call TRBJ2-3; 7 bases fit TRBD2. V lost 6 bases and J lost 0; bases outside the gene matches: 9. CDR1 and CDR2 (germline): MDHEN, SYDVKM. The length of the CDR3 is 16 residues. In nucleotides, the CDR3 is TGTGCCAGCAGCCCAGCGGGGTGGGAAAGCACAGATACGCAGTATTTT. Its translation: CASSPAGWESTDTQYF.

In this sample, this clone turned up a few times. Other DNA sequences in this specimen translate into the identical CDR3. The V gene is TRBV7-9, the J gene TRBJ2-7; 9 nucleotides align to TRBD1. The J segment lost 3 bases and the V segment lost 4 bases, leaving 4 bases of the junction unmatched. The CDR3 is made up of 14 amino acids. Germline CDR1 is SEHNR and CDR2 is FQNEAQ (reference sequence). CDR3 DNA: TGTGCCAGCAGCTCCCCGGGACAGGGCTACGAGCAGTACTTC. This translates into CASSSPGQGYEQYF.

Here the CDR3 reads CASSLGPGGYYEQYF. The CDR3 bases are TGTGCCAGCAGCCTAGGCCCGGGAGGTTATTACGAGCAGTACTTC. The chain carries TRBV11-3 and TRBJ2-7; 7 positions agree with TRBD2. V was pared by 5 bases and J by 4 bases, with 11 bases of the junction left unmatched. Germline V gene data show CDR1 as SGHNT and CDR2 as YENEEA. The CDR3 extends over 15 amino acids.

This chain connects TRBV15 to TRBJ2-3; no clear D gene. The CDR3 has 16 amino acids. Looked up from germline, CDR1 is LNHNV and CDR2 is YYDKDF (reference sequence). V was clipped by 2 bases and J by 2 bases, with 14 bases between them. In nucleotides, the CDR3 is TGTGCCACCAGCAGATCCCCTAGGCCCCACACAGATACGCAGTATTTT. The encoded protein is CATSRSPRPHTDTQYF.